This record looks at one TCR beta chain sequence and its context. Its antigen remains unidentified. Its ends do not fully match the called genes, so a read error is possible. The data are from a study of T cell repertoires in cytomegalovirus infection. TCRdb ran MiXCR on the reads and lists one entry per CDR3 protein. The data hold approximately 630,000 distinct CDR3 sequences, with around 24% observed a single time. CDR1 is SNHLY and CDR2 is FYNNEI in the germline V gene. The CDR3 runs to 13 residues. The study, taken as a whole, reports: Cumulated frequencies of public TCR beta families served to identify carriers of CMV plus the relevant HLA. Predominance within the ex vivo response was attributable to HLA-C-restricted CMV-specific TCR beta clonotypes.

Input material: CD8+ T cells from PBMCs. The sequence was collected from a human donor in good health (CMV status not recorded). Some clones in this sample may be carry-over from other donors' samples. The chain carries TRBV2 and TRBJ2-1; 8 bases line up with TRBD2. Written as DNA, the CDR3 is TGTGTCAGCAGTGGGACTAGTAACAATGAGCAGTTCTTC. Amino acids: CVSSGTSNNEQFF. Using reference TRBV2 and TRBJ2-1 for the parts outside the CDR3, the full variable domain is EPEVTQTPSHQVTQMGQEVILRCVPISNHLYFYWYRQILGQKVEFLVSFYNNEISEKSEIFDDQFSVERPDGSNFTLKIRSTKLEDSAMYFCVSSGTSNNEQFFGPGTRLTVL.